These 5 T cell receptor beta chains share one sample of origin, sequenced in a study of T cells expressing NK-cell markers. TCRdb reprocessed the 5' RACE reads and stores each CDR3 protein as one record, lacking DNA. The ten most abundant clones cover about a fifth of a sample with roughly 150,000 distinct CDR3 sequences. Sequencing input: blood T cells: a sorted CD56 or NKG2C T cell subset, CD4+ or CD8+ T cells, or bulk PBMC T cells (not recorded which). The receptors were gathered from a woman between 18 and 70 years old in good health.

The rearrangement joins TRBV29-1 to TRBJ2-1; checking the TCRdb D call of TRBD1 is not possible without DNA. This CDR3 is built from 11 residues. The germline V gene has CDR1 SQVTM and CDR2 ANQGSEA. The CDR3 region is CSTDSYNEQFF.

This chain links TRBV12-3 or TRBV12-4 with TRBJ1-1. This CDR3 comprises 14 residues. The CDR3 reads CASSLGSPLFEAFF.

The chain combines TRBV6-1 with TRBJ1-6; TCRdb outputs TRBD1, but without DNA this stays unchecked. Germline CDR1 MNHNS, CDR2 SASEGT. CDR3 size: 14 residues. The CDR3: CASRETGPASPLHF.

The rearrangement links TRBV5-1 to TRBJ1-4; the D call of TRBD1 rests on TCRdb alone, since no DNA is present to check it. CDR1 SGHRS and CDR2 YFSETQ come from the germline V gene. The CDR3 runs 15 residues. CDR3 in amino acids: CASSPDRGRNEKLFF.

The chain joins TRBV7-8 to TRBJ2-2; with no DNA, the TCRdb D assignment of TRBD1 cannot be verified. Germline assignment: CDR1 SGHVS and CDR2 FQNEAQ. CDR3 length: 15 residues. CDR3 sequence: CASSYPDRARGELFF.